This section outlines one T cell receptor beta chain sequence together with its context. The antigen remains unidentified. The sample belongs to a study of cytomegalovirus exposure and HLA in healthy donors. Between the trimmed V and J ends, which lost 1 base and 3 bases, there was a span of 15 bases. The germline V gene encodes CDR1 MNHEY and CDR2 SMNVEV (reference sequence). CDR3 length equals 17 residues. The PCR ran on 60 Vbeta and 13 Jbeta primers. The repertoire was sequenced with immunoSEQ multiplex PCR; TCRdb's copy has only in-frame clones and lacks some. The data contain just over 150,000 clones, approximately 80% of them singletons. Whole-study results and caveats: Diagnosis of cytomegalovirus status made by the classifier reportedly showed high specificity and sensitivity. The study had only CMV serostatus as immune exposure information. The authors enumerated around 150 TCR beta chains as linked to cytomegalovirus.

This rearrangement joins TRBV27 to TRBJ1-4; D unresolved. Sequencing input: PBMCs. The receptor comes from a male donor in good health and CMV-seropositive. The CDR3 nucleotides read TGTGCCAGCAGTTTATATGGCCGAATCGCTTCTAATGAAAAACTGTTTTTT. Protein product: CASSLYGRIASNEKLFF.